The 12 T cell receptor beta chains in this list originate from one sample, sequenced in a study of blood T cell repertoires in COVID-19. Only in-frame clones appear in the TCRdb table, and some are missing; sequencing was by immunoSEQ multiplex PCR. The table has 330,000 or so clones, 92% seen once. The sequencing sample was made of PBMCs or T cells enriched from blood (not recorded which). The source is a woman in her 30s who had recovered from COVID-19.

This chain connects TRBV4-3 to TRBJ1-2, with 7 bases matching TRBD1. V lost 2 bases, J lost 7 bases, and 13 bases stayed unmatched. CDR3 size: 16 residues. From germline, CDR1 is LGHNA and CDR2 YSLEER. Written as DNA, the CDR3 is TGCGCCAGCAGCCAAAATGGAGGACAGGTCTTTCCTGGCTACACCTTC. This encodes CASSQNGGQVFPGYTF.

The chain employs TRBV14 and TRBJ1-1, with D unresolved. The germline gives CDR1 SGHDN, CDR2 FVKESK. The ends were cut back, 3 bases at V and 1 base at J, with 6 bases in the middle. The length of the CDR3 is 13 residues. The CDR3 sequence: CASSQSGNTEAFF. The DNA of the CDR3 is TGTGCCAGCAGCCAGTCAGGGAACACTGAAGCTTTCTTT.

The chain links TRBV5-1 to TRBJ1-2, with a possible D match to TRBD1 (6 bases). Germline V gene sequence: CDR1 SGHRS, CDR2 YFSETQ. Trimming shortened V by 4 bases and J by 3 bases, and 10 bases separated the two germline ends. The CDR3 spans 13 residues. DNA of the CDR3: TGCGCCAGCAGCGCACAGGGAGACTATGGCTACACCTTC. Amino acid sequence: CASSAQGDYGYTF.

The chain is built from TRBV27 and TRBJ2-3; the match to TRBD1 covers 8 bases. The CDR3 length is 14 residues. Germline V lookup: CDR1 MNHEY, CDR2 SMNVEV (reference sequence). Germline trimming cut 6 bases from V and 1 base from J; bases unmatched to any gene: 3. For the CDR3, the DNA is TGTGCCAGCAGACGGACAGGGCGCACAGATACGCAGTATTTT. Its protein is CASRRTGRTDTQYF.

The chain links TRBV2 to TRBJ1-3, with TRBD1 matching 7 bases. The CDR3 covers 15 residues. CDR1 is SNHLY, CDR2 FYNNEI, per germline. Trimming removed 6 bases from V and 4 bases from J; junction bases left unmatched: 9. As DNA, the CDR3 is TGTGCCAGCAGGCGACAGGGAGGTAAAGGAAACACCATATATTTT. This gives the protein CASRRQGGKGNTIYF.

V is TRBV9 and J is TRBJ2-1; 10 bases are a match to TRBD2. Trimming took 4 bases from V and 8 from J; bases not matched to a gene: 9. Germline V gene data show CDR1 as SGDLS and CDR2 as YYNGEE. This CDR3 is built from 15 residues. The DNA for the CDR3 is TGTGCCAGCAGCTTGTCTAGCGGGAGCCCTCATGAGCAGTTCTTC. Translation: CASSLSSGSPHEQFF. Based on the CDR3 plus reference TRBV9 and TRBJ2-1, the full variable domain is DSGVTQTPKHLITATGQRVTLRCSPRSGDLSVYWYQQSLDQGLQFLIQYYNGEERAKGNILERFSAQQFPDLHSELNLSSLELGDSALYFCASSLSSGSPHEQFFGPGTRLTVL.

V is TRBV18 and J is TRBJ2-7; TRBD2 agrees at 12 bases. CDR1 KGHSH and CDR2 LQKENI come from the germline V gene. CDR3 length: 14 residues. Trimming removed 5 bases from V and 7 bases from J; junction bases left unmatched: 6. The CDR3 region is CASSASSGRDEQYF. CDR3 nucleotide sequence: TGTGCCAGCTCAGCGTCTAGCGGGAGGGATGAGCAGTACTTC.

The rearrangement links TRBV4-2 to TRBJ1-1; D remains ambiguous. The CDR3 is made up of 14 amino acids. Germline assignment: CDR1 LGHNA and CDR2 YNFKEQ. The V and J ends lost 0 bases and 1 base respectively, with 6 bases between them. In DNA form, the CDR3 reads TGTGCCAGCAGCCAAGATATCTGGAACACTGAAGCTTTCTTT. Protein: CASSQDIWNTEAFF.

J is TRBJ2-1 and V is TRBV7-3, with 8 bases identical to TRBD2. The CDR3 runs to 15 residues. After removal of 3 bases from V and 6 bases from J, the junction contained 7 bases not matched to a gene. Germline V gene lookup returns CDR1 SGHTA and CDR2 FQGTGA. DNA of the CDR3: TGTGCCAGCAGCTTTACCGGGGGGGCCCTCAATGAGCAGTTCTTC. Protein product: CASSFTGGALNEQFF.

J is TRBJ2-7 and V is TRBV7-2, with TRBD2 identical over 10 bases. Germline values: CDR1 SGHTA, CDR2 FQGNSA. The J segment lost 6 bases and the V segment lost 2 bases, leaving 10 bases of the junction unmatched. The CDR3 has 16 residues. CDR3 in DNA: TGTGCCAGCAGCTTAAGCCTAGCGGGAGCCCCCGCCGAGCAGTACTTC. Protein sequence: CASSLSLAGAPAEQYF.

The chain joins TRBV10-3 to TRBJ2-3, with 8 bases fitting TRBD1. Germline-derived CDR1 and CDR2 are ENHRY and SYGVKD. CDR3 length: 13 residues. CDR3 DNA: TGTGTGGTGAGGCAGGGGGCTACAGATACGCAGTATTTT. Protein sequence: CVVRQGATDTQYF.

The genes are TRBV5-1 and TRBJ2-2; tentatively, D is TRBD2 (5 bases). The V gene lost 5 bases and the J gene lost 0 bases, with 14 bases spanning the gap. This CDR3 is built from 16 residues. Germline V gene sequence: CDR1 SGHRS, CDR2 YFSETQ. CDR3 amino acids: CASRRVGVANTGELFF. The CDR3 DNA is TGCGCCAGCAGGCGGGTGGGAGTCGCGAACACCGGGGAGCTGTTTTTT.